Each of the 13 T cell receptor beta chains below was sequenced from the same sample in a study of cytomegalovirus exposure and HLA in healthy donors. The table came from immunoSEQ multiplex PCR; TCRdb's copy has only in-frame clones and leaves some out. Of roughly 70,000 clones in the sample, about 90% were seen once. The sequencing input was PBMCs. These receptors originate from a young woman in good health and CMV-seropositive.

The CDR3 nucleotides are TGTGCCAGCAGCTTGGCGGGGGGTGCTAGCTCTGGAAACACCATATATTTT. This gives the protein CASSLAGGASSGNTIYF. This chain links TRBV5-8 with TRBJ1-3; TRBD1 is a possible D gene (5 bases). CDR1 and CDR2 from the germline V gene are SGHTS and YDEGEE. V was clipped by 0 bases and J by 0 bases, with 13 bases between them. This CDR3 is built from 17 residues.

The V and J genes are TRBV4-1 and TRBJ1-4, with 9 bases fitting TRBD1. The CDR3 contains 16 residues. With 0 bases clipped from V and 7 bases from J, the junction kept 6 bases outside the gene matches. Germline V CDR1 and CDR2: MGHRA, YSYEKL. This CDR3 reads CASSQEGTGLGEKLFF. CDR3 coding DNA: TGCGCCAGCAGCCAAGAAGGGACAGGGCTTGGTGAAAAACTGTTTTTT.

The chain is built from TRBV28 and TRBJ2-5; 8 nucleotides align to TRBD2. The CDR3 totals 14 residues. CDR1 MDHEN and CDR2 SYDVKM come from the germline V gene. Trimming removed 6 bases from V and 5 bases from J; junction bases left unmatched: 8. This chain's CDR3 is CASSFSGSPETQYF. CDR3 in DNA: TGTGCCAGCAGCTTCAGCGGGAGTCCGGAGACCCAGTACTTC.

The rearrangement uses TRBV10-2 and TRBJ1-6; D is unresolved. V shed 7 bases and J shed 0 bases, with 7 bases lying between them. This CDR3 region has 14 residues. CDR1 WSHSY and CDR2 SAAADI come from the germline V gene. The CDR3 DNA reads as TGCGCCAGCACGAGAAGCTCCTATAATTCACCCCTCCACTTT. Amino acid sequence: CASTRSSYNSPLHF.

The J gene is TRBJ1-2, the V gene TRBV23-1; 9 positions agree with TRBD1. TRBV23-1 is sorted into the ORF group, with uncertain function. CDR3 length: 16 amino acids. The ends lost 2 bases at V and 4 bases at J; junction bases unmatched: 8. The CDR3 DNA reads as TGCGCCAGCAGTCAACCCGACAGGGGGAAAACCTATGGCTACACCTTC. Its translation: CASSQPDRGKTYGYTF.

This clone was seen once. The J gene is TRBJ1-5, the V gene TRBV6-5, with a weak D call TRBD1 (6 bases). Trimming removed 6 bases from V and 8 bases from J, with 17 bases in between. Per the germline V gene, CDR1 is MNHEY and CDR2 is SVGAGI. The CDR3 covers 14 residues. Here the CDR3 reads CASSSYTGTKPQHF. The CDR3, as DNA: TGTGCCAGCAGCTCCTACACAGGGACGAAGCCCCAGCATTTT.

The chain couples TRBV6-6 to TRBJ1-1; 8 bases match TRBD1. Germline values: CDR1 MNHNY, CDR2 SVGAGI (reference sequence). V shed 6 bases and J 4 bases; nucleotides not matched to a gene: 7. The CDR3 consists of 14 residues. The CDR3 region is CASRLLQGGTEAFF. In DNA, the CDR3 is TGTGCCAGCAGACTACTACAGGGGGGCACTGAAGCTTTCTTT.

This chain uses TRBV6-5 with TRBJ1-2; 7 bases map to TRBD1. The CDR3 spans 16 residues. J lost 7 bases, V lost 4 bases, and 15 bases had no gene match. Germline V gene data show CDR1 as MNHEY and CDR2 as SVGAGI. CDR3 region: CASSSSQGVSRGGYTF. In DNA form, the CDR3 reads TGTGCCAGCAGTTCCTCTCAGGGGGTCTCAAGGGGTGGCTACACCTTC.

The V call is TRBV5-8, the J call TRBJ2-7; 7 bases fit TRBD1. V lost 1 base, J lost 2 bases, and 6 bases stayed unmatched. In germline, CDR1 is SGHTS, CDR2 YDEGEE. The CDR3 is made up of 15 amino acids. DNA for the CDR3: TGTGCCAGCAGCTTGTGGGACAGTGCAACCTACGAGCAGTACTTC. As protein: CASSLWDSATYEQYF. Full variable domain (outside the CDR3, taken from reference TRBV5-8 and TRBJ2-7): EAGVTQSPTHLIKTRGQQATLRCSPISGHTSVYWYQQALGLGLQFLLWYDEGEERNRGNFPPRFSGRQFPNYSSELNVNALELEDSALYLCASSLWDSATYEQYFGPGTRLTVT.

The V call is TRBV15, the J call TRBJ2-1; a possible D gene is TRBD1 (6 bases). Germline V lookup: CDR1 LNHNV, CDR2 YYDKDF (reference sequence). Trimming took off 5 bases at V and 2 bases at J, with 10 bases between the two ends. The CDR3 covers 14 residues. This CDR3 is CATSSRQAYNEQFF. The CDR3 DNA reads TGTGCCACCAGCTCACGACAGGCCTACAATGAGCAGTTCTTC.

This rearrangement joins TRBV5-1 to TRBJ1-4; 9 bases are shared with TRBD1. Germline lookup yields CDR1 SGHRS and CDR2 YFSETQ. Trimming cost V 4 bases and J 8 bases; bases outside gene matches: 6. The length of the CDR3 is 14 residues. The CDR3 spells CASSTGQGDEKLFF. CDR3 sequence (DNA): TGCGCCAGCAGCACGGGACAGGGTGACGAAAAACTGTTTTTT.

The chain recombines TRBV27 with TRBJ1-1; unclear D gene. The CDR3 sequence is 13 residues long. The ends were cut back, 6 bases at V and 0 bases at J, with 8 bases in the middle. Germline V CDR1 and CDR2: MNHEY, SMNVEV (reference sequence). The CDR3 region has the DNA TGTGCCAGCAGAATACTAATGAACACTGAAGCTTTCTTT. Amino acid sequence: CASRILMNTEAFF.

The table lists this clone with a few counts. The V and J genes are TRBV9 and TRBJ1-2, with 8 bases fitting TRBD1. Losses at the gene ends were 3 bases for V and 7 bases for J; bases not matched to a gene: 8. The CDR3 runs 14 residues. CDR1 SGDLS and CDR2 YYNGEE come from the germline V gene. Written as DNA, the CDR3 is TGTGCCAGCAGCGCCGGACAGGGCCCGGCTGGCTACACCTTC. Protein sequence: CASSAGQGPAGYTF.